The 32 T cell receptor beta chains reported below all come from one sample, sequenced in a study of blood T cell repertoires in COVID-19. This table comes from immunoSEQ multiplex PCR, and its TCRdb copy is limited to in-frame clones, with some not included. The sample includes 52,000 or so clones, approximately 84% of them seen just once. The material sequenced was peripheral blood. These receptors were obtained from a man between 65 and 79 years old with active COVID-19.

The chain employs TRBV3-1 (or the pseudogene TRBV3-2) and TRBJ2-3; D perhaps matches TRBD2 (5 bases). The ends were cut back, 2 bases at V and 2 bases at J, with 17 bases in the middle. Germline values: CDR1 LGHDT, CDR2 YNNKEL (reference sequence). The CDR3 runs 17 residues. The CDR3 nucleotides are TGTGCCAGCAGCCAAATACTAGGAGACCCTTCCACAGATACGCAGTATTTT. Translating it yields CASSQILGDPSTDTQYF.

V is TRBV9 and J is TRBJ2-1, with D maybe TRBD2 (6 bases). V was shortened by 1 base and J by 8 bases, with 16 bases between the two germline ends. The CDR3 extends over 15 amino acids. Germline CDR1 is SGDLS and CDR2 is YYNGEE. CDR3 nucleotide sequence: TGTGCCAGCAGCGTATATGACGGGAGTAACGATGAGCAGTTCTTC. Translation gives CASSVYDGSNDEQFF.

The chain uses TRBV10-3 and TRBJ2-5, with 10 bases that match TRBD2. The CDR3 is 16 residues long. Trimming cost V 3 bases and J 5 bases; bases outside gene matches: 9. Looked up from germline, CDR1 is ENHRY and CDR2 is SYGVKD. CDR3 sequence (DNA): TGTGCCATCAGTGACGGGGCTAGCGGGAGTGGGGAGACCCAGTACTTC. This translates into CAISDGASGSGETQYF.

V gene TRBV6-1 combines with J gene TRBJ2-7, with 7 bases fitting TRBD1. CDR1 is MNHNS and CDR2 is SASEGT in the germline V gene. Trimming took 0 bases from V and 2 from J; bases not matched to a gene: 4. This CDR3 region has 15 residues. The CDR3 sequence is CASSEAGTEPYEQYF. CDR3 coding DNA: TGTGCCAGCAGTGAAGCCGGGACAGAGCCCTACGAGCAGTACTTC.

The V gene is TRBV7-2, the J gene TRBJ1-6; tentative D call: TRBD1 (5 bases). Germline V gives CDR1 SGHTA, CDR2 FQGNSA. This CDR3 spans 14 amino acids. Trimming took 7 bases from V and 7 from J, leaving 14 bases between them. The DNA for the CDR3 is TGTGCCAGCACCTCGAGGAGGGACAATTCACCCCTCCACTTT. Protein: CASTSRRDNSPLHF.

CDR3 sequence (DNA): TGCGCCAGCAGCCTTAAGGGGGGGAGCGGTGAAAAACTGTTTTTT. This translates into CASSLKGGSGEKLFF. This chain joins TRBV4-3 and TRBJ1-4; tentatively, D is TRBD1 (6 bases). Germline lookup yields CDR1 LGHNA and CDR2 YSLEER. This CDR3 has 15 residues. The germline V and J ends were trimmed by 4 bases and 7 bases, with 16 bases remaining between them.

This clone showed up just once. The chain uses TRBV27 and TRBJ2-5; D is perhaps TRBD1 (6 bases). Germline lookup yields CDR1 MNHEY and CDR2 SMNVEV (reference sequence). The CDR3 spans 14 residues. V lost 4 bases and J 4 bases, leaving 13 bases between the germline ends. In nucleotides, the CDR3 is TGTGCCAGCAGTTCCTGGGACAAATCAGAGACCCAGTACTTC. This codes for CASSSWDKSETQYF.

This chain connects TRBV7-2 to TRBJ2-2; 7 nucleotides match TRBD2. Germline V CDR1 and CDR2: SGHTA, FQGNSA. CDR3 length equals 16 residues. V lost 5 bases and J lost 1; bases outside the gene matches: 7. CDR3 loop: CASSPKAGLNTGELFF. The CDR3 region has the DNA TGTGCCAGCAGCCCTAAAGCGGGGCTGAACACCGGGGAGCTGTTTTTT. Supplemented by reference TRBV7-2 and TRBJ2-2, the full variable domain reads GAGVSQSPSNKVTEKGKDVELRCDPISGHTALYWYRQSLGQGLEFLIYFQGNSAPDKSGLPSDRFSAERTGGSVSTLTIQRTQQEDSAVYLCASSPKAGLNTGELFFGEGSRLTVL.

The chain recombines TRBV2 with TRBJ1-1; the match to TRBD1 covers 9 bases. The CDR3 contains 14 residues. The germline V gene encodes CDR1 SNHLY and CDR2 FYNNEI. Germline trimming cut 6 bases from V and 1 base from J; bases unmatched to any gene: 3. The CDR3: CASSPGQGNTEAFF. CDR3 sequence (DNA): TGTGCCAGCAGCCCGGGACAGGGGAACACTGAAGCTTTCTTT. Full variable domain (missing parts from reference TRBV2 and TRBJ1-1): EPEVTQTPSHQVTQMGQEVILRCVPISNHLYFYWYRQILGQKVEFLVSFYNNEISEKSEIFDDQFSVERPDGSNFTLKIRSTKLEDSAMYFCASSPGQGNTEAFFGQGTRLTVV.

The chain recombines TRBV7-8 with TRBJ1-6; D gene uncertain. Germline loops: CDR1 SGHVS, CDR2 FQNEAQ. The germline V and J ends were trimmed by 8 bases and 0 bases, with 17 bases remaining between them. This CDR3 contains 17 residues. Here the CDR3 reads CASSHGGRSSYNSPLHF. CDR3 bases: TGTGCCAGCTCCCATGGAGGCAGGAGCTCCTATAATTCACCCCTCCACTTT. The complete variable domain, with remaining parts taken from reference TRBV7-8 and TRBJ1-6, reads GAGVSQSPRYKVAKRGQDVALRCDPISGHVSLFWYQQALGQGPEFLTYFQNEAQLDKSGLPSDRFFAERPEGSVSTLKIQRTQQEDSAVYLCASSHGGRSSYNSPLHFGNGTRLTVT.

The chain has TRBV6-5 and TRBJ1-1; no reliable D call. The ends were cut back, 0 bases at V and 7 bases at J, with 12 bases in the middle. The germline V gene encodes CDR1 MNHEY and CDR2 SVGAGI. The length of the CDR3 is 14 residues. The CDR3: CASSYSGSPGEAFF. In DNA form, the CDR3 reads TGTGCCAGCAGTTACTCCGGGTCCCCCGGTGAAGCTTTCTTT.

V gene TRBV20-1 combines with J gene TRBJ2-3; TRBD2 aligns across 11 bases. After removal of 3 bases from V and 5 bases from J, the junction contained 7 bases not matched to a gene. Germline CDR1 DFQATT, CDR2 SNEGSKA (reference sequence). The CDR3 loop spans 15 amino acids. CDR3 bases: TGCAGTGCTAGTTCGAATAGCGGGAGGGTAGATACGCAGTATTTT. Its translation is CSASSNSGRVDTQYF.

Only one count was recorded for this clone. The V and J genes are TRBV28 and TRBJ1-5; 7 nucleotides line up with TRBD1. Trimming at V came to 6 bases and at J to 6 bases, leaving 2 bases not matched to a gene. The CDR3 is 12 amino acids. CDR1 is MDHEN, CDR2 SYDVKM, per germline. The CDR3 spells CASRTGIQPQHF. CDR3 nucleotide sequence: TGTGCCAGCAGGACAGGGATTCAGCCCCAGCATTTT.

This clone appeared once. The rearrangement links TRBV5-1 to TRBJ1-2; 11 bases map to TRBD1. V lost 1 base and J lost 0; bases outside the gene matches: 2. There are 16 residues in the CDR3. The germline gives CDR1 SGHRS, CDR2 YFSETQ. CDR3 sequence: CASSLRGQGANYGYTF. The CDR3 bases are TGCGCCAGCAGCTTGAGGGGACAGGGGGCTAACTATGGCTACACCTTC.

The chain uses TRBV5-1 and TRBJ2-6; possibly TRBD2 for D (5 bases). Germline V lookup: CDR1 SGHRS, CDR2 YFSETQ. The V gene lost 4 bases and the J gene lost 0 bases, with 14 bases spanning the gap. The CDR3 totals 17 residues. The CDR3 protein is CASSGREAPSGANVLTF. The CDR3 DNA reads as TGCGCCAGCAGCGGGAGAGAGGCCCCCTCTGGGGCCAACGTCCTGACTTTC.

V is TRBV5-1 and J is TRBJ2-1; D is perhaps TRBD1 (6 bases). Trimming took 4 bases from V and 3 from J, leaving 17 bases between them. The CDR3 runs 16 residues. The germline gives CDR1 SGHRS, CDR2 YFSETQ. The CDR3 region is CASSPLPRDNYNEQFF. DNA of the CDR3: TGCGCCAGCAGCCCCCTCCCTAGGGACAACTACAATGAGCAGTTCTTC.

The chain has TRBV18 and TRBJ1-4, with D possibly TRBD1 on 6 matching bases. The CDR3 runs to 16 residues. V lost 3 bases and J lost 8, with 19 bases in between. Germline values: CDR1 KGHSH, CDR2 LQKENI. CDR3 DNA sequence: TGTGCCAGCTCACCGGACTTACAGGGCTCGTCGGAAAAACTGTTTTTT. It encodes CASSPDLQGSSEKLFF.

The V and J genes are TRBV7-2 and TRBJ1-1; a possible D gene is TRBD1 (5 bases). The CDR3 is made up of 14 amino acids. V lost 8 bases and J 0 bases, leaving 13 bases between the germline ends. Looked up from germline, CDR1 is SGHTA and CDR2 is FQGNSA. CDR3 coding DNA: TGTGCCAGCGGGTTGACAGCCATGAACACTGAAGCTTTCTTT. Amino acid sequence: CASGLTAMNTEAFF.

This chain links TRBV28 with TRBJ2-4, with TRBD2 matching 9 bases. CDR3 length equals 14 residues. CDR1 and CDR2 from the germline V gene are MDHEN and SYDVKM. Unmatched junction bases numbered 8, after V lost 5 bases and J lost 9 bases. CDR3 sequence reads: CASSRLAVVGIQYF. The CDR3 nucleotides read TGTGCCAGCAGTCGACTAGCGGTGGTCGGCATTCAGTACTTC.

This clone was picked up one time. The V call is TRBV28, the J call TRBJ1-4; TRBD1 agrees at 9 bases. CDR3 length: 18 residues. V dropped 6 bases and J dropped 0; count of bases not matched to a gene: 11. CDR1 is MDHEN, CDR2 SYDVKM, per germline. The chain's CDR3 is CASRLPGQGYATNEKLFF. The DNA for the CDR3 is TGTGCCAGCAGGCTGCCGGGACAGGGATATGCAACTAATGAAAAACTGTTTTTT.

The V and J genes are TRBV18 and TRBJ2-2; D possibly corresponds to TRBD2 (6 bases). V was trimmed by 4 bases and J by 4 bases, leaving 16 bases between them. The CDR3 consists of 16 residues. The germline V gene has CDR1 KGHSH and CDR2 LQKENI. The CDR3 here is CASSRWGETFTGELFF. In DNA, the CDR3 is TGTGCCAGCTCACGATGGGGGGAAACGTTCACCGGGGAGCTGTTTTTT.

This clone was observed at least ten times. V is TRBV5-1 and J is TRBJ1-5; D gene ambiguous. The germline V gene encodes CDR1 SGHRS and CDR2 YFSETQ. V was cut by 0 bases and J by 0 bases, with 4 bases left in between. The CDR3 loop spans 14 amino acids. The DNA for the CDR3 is TGCGCCAGCAGCTTGGACAATAGCAATCAGCCCCAGCATTTT. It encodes CASSLDNSNQPQHF.

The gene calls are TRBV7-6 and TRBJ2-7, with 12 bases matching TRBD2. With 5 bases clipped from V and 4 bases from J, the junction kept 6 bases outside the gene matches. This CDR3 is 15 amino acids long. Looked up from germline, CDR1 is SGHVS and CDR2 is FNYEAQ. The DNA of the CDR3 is TGTGCCAGCAGCCGACTAGCGGGAGTATATTACGAGCAGTACTTC. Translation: CASSRLAGVYYEQYF.

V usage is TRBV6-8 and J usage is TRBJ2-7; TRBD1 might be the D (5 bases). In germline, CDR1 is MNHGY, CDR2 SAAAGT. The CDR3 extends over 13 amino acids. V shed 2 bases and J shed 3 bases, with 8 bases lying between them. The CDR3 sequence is CASSYTQGYEQYF. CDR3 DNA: TGTGCCAGCAGTTACACGCAGGGCTACGAGCAGTACTTC.

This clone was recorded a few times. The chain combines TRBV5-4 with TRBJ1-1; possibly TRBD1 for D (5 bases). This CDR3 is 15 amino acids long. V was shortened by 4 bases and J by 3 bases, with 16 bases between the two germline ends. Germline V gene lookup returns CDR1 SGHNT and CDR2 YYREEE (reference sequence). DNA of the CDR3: TGTGCCAGCAGCCCAGCGGGGGGAAGGGACACTGAAGCTTTCTTT. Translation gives CASSPAGGRDTEAFF. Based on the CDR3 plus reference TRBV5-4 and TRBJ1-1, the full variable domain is ETGVTQSPTHLIKTRGQQVTLRCSSQSGHNTVSWYQQALGQGPQFIFQYYREEENGRGNFPPRFSGLQFPNYSSELNVNALELDDSALYLCASSPAGGRDTEAFFGQGTRLTVV.

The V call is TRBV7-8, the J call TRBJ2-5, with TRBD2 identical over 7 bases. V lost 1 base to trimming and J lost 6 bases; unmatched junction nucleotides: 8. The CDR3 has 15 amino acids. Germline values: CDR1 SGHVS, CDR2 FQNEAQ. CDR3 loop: CASSLGVGGPKTQYF. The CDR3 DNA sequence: TGTGCCAGCAGCTTAGGGGTGGGAGGGCCTAAGACCCAGTACTTC.

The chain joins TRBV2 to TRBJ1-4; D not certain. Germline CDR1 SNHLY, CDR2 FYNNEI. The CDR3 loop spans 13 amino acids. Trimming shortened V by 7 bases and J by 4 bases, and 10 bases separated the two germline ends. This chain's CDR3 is CASIRSDNEKLFF. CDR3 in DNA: TGTGCCAGCATAAGGAGCGATAATGAAAAACTGTTTTTT.

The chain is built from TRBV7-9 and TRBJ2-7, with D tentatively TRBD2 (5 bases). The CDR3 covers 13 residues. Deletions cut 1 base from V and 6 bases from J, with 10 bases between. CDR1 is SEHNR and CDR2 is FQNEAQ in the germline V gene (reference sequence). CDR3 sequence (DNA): TGTGCCAGCAGCTTAGTTGTCAGCGGCGAGCAGTACTTC. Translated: CASSLVVSGEQYF.

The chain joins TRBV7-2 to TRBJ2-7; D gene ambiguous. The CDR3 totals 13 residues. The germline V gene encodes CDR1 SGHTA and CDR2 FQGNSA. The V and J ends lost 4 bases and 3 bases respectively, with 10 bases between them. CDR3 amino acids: CASSSGERYEQYF. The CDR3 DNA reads TGTGCCAGCAGCTCTGGAGAGCGCTACGAGCAGTACTTC.

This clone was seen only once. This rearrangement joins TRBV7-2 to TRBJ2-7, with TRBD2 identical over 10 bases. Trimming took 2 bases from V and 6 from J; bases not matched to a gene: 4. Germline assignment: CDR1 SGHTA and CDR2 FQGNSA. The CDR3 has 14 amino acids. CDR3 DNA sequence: TGTGCCAGCAGCTTAATGGCTAGCGGGAGCGAGCAGTACTTC. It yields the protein CASSLMASGSEQYF.

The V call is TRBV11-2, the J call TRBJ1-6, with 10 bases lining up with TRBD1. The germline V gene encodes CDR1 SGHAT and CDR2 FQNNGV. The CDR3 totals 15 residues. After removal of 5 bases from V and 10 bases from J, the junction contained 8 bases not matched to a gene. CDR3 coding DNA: TGTGCCAGCAGCCCGGGACAGGGGTTGAAGTCACCCCTCCACTTT. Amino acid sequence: CASSPGQGLKSPLHF.

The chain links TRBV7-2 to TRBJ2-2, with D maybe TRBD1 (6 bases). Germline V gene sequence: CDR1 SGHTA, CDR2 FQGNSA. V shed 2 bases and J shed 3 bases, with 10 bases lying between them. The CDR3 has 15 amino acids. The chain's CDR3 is CASSLQAGDTGELFF. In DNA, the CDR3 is TGTGCCAGCAGCTTACAGGCAGGGGACACCGGGGAGCTGTTTTTT.